One T cell receptor beta chain is described in this entry. V dropped 3 bases and J dropped 10; count of bases not matched to a gene: 9. This CDR3 comprises 15 residues. CDR1 SGHNT and CDR2 YYREEE come from the germline V gene (reference sequence). PCR involved 60 Vbeta and 13 Jbeta primers. Profiled with immunoSEQ multiplex PCR; TCRdb holds only in-frame clones, not every one. The data contain around 130,000 clones, roughly 88% of them singletons. This sample is part of a study of cytomegalovirus exposure and HLA in healthy donors. This chain joins TRBV5-4 and TRBJ2-1; 11 bases map to TRBD2. The receptor comes from a middle-aged woman in good health and CMV-seronegative. Sequencing was performed on PBMCs. CDR3 sequence: CASSSSGTSGREQFF. The CDR3 coding sequence is TGTGCCAGCAGCTCGAGCGGGACTAGCGGTAGAGAGCAGTTCTTC. Variable domain in full (rest from reference TRBV5-4 and TRBJ2-1): ETGVTQSPTHLIKTRGQQVTLRCSSQSGHNTVSWYQQALGQGPQFIFQYYREEENGRGNFPPRFSGLQFPNYSSELNVNALELDDSALYLCASSSSGTSGREQFFGPGTRLTVL.